A selection of T cell receptor beta chains follows, all from one sample in a study of blood T cells in healthy people across ages. TCRdb re-called the 5' RACE reads through MiXCR, storing one row per CDR3 protein. The repertoire has 600,000 to 850,000 distinct CDR3 sequences, 20% to 25% of them found once; the top ten carry 9.4%. The sample was also reused in another study, on T cells of mothers and their children.

Sequencing used blood. The receptors derive from a boy between 10 and 17 years old in good health. CDR3s include the opening cysteine and the closing phenylalanine or tryptophan. Fields, in order: J gene, clone size, D gene, V gene, CDR3 protein, CDR3 DNA. The D gene is left open where the match is weak. Size values are once, few and many counts, or a class for expanded clones, and some rows have none.

TRBJ2-7	few	-	TRBV10-3	CATGAASSYEQYF	TGTGCCACCGGGGCGGCCAGCTCCTACGAGCAGTACTTC
TRBJ2-5	few	-	TRBV24-1	CATSDLAGTETQYF	TGTGCCACCAGTGATTTAGCCGGGACAGAGACCCAGTACTTC
TRBJ1-2	few	TRBD1	TRBV18	CASSPLQGQGAPMDGYTF	TGTGCCAGCTCACCACTTCAAGGACAGGGGGCGCCTATGGACGGCTACACCTTC
TRBJ2-7	few	TRBD1	TRBV6-5	CASSATGGHEQYF	TGTGCCAGTTCGGCGACAGGGGGCCACGAGCAGTACTTC
TRBJ1-1	-	-	TRBV29-1	CSGGTGTNTEAFF	TGCAGCGGTGGGACGGGTACAAACACTGAAGCTTTCTTT
TRBJ2-5	few	-	TRBV5-1	CASSLEPGGQETQYF	TGCGCCAGCAGCTTGGAGCCGGGTGGACAAGAGACCCAGTACTTC
TRBJ2-5	-	TRBD2	TRBV29-1	CSVGALAAQETQYF	TGCAGCGTTGGGGCACTAGCGGCCCAAGAGACCCAGTACTTC
TRBJ1-1	-	-	TRBV18	CASSGQAEAFF	TGTGCCAGCTCAGGGCAGGCTGAAGCTTTCTTT
TRBJ1-2	-	-	TRBV4-1	CASGQESVGAINYGYTF	TGCGCCAGCGGCCAAGAATCGGTGGGTGCCATTAACTATGGCTACACCTTC
TRBJ1-2	-	-	TRBV12-3/TRBV12-4	CASSLLSVGGYTF	TGTGCCAGCAGTTTATTATCAGTGGGCGGCTACACCTTC
TRBJ2-7	many	TRBD1	TRBV3-1	CASSQGTGGSYEQYF	TGTGCCAGCAGTCAGGGGACAGGGGGGTCCTACGAGCAGTACTTC
TRBJ2-3	few	-	TRBV28	CASSLLVGGTDTQYF	TGTGCCAGCAGTTTATTAGTAGGAGGCACAGATACGCAGTATTTT
TRBJ2-1	-	-	TRBV3-1	CASSQEGEQFF	TGTGCCAGCAGCCAAGAAGGTGAGCAGTTCTTC
TRBJ2-7	-	-	TRBV29-1	CSVEDPGTHEQYF	TGCAGCGTTGAAGATCCCGGGACACACGAGCAGTACTTC
TRBJ2-1	-	-	TRBV28	CASSMDPYNEQFF	TGTGCCAGCAGTATGGACCCTTACAATGAGCAGTTCTTC
TRBJ1-2	-	TRBD1	TRBV28	CASSFTGAGYGYTF	TGTGCCAGCAGTTTTACAGGGGCGGGATATGGCTACACCTTC
TRBJ2-7	-	TRBD1	TRBV5-6	CASSHGVTGASEQYF	TGTGCCAGCTCACACGGGGTGACAGGGGCCAGCGAGCAGTACTTC
TRBJ1-4	-	-	TRBV20-1	CSVDGRNEKLFF	TGCAGTGTAGACGGACGGAATGAAAAACTGTTTTTT
TRBJ2-3	-	TRBD1	TRBV13	CASSPRGDRASTDTQYF	TGTGCCAGCAGTCCCCGCGGCGACAGGGCTAGCACAGATACGCAGTATTTT
TRBJ2-3	few	TRBD2	TRBV6-5	CASSYYSGKSTDTQYF	TGTGCCAGCAGTTACTATAGCGGGAAGAGCACAGATACGCAGTATTTT
TRBJ1-4	-	-	TRBV9	CASSVAPATATNEKLFF	TGTGCCAGCAGCGTAGCCCCAGCTACGGCAACTAATGAAAAACTGTTTTTT
TRBJ1-1	-	-	TRBV10-3	CATLTDMNTEAFF	TGTGCCACTCTGACAGACATGAACACTGAAGCTTTCTTT
TRBJ1-3	-	-	TRBV3-1	CASSQDGSGNTIYF	TGTGCCAGCAGCCAAGACGGATCTGGAAACACCATATATTTT
TRBJ2-3	-	TRBD2	TRBV4-1	CASSQEEGLAGGLHSDTDTQYF	TGCGCCAGCAGCCAAGAAGAGGGACTAGCGGGAGGGCTACACTCAGACACAGATACGCAGTATTTT
TRBJ1-1	-	-	TRBV6-2/TRBV6-3	CASSWAARTEAFF	TGTGCCAGCAGTTGGGCGGCGCGAACTGAAGCTTTCTTT
TRBJ1-5	-	-	TRBV7-8	CASSKDGNQPQHF	TGTGCCAGCAGCAAAGATGGCAATCAGCCCCAGCATTTT
TRBJ2-5	few	TRBD2	TRBV5-1	CATRAGGSETQYF	TGCGCCACCAGAGCGGGAGGGTCGGAGACCCAGTACTTC
TRBJ2-7	few	-	TRBV20-1	CSARADNSYEQYF	TGCAGTGCTAGAGCGGACAACTCCTACGAGCAGTACTTC
TRBJ2-7	few	-	TRBV28	CASTLRGSGTYEQYF	TGTGCCAGCACCCTTAGGGGGAGCGGGACCTACGAGCAGTACTTC